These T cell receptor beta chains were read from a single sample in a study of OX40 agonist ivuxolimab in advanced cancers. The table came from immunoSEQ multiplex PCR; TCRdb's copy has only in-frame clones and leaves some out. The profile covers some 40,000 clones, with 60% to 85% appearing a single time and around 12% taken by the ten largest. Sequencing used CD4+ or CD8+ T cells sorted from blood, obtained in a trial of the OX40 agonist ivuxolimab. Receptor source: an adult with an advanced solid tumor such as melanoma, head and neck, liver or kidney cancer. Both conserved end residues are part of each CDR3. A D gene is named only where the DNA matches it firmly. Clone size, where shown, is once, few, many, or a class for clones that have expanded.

CDR3 protein: CASTGQGYQPQHF
CDR3 DNA: TGTGCCAGCACTGGACAGGGATATCAGCCCCAGCATTTT
V gene: TRBV28
clone size: -
D gene: TRBD1
J gene: TRBJ1-5

CDR3 protein: CAWSIGGLTQQYF
CDR3 DNA: TGTGCCTGGAGTATTGGGGGATTGACCCAGCAGTACTTC
V gene: TRBV30
clone size: -
D gene: -
J gene: TRBJ2-7

CDR3 protein: CASSLGTGEISNQPQHF
CDR3 DNA: TGTGCCAGCAGCCTAGGGACAGGGGAGATAAGCAATCAGCCCCAGCATTTT
V gene: TRBV7-9
clone size: medium-sized
D gene: TRBD1
J gene: TRBJ1-5

CDR3 protein: CASSPRTGGRNTEAFF
CDR3 DNA: TGTGCCAGTAGTCCCCGGACAGGGGGGAGAAACACTGAAGCTTTCTTT
V gene: TRBV19
clone size: -
D gene: TRBD1
J gene: TRBJ1-1

CDR3 protein: CASSPLGGSSGSETQYF
CDR3 DNA: TGTGCCAGTAGTCCCCTCGGCGGGAGTTCAGGGAGCGAGACCCAGTACTTC
V gene: TRBV19
clone size: -
D gene: TRBD2
J gene: TRBJ2-5

CDR3 protein: CASGRDSNEKLFF
CDR3 DNA: TGTGCCAGCGGACGGGACAGTAATGAAAAACTGTTTTTT
V gene: TRBV18
clone size: -
D gene: TRBD1
J gene: TRBJ1-4

CDR3 protein: CASTGTSGRQTQYF
CDR3 DNA: TGTGCCAGCACCGGGACTAGCGGGAGACAGACCCAGTACTTC
V gene: TRBV14
clone size: -
D gene: TRBD2
J gene: TRBJ2-5

CDR3 protein: CASSEPGGISYEQYF
CDR3 DNA: TGCGCCAGCAGCGAGCCAGGGGGTATCTCCTACGAGCAGTACTTC
V gene: TRBV5-1
clone size: -
D gene: TRBD1
J gene: TRBJ2-7

CDR3 protein: CATHSGANVLTF
CDR3 DNA: TGTGCCACCCATTCTGGGGCCAACGTCCTGACTTTC
V gene: TRBV6-5
clone size: -
D gene: -
J gene: TRBJ2-6

CDR3 protein: CASGTPPNTEAFF
CDR3 DNA: TGTGCTAGTGGCACACCCCCGAACACTGAAGCTTTCTTT
V gene: TRBV12-5
clone size: -
D gene: -
J gene: TRBJ1-1

CDR3 protein: CASSWQGGSNQPQHF
CDR3 DNA: TGTGCCAGCAGCTGGCAGGGGGGTAGCAATCAGCCCCAGCATTTT
V gene: TRBV7-2
clone size: -
D gene: TRBD1
J gene: TRBJ1-5

CDR3 protein: CASSLGGGGPYEQYF
CDR3 DNA: TGCGCCAGCAGCTTGGGAGGGGGAGGGCCCTACGAGCAGTACTTC
V gene: TRBV5-1
clone size: -
D gene: -
J gene: TRBJ2-7

CDR3 protein: CASSPGLSTDTQYF
CDR3 DNA: TGTGCCAGCAGCCCGGGACTCAGCACAGATACGCAGTATTTT
V gene: TRBV7-9
clone size: -
D gene: -
J gene: TRBJ2-3

CDR3 protein: CASSAPDGYTF
CDR3 DNA: TGTGCCAGCAGTGCTCCGGACGGCTACACCTTC
V gene: TRBV6-5
clone size: -
D gene: -
J gene: TRBJ1-2

CDR3 protein: CASSGRRSTDTQYF
CDR3 DNA: TGTGCCAGTAGTGGACGGAGAAGCACAGATACGCAGTATTTT
V gene: TRBV19
clone size: -
D gene: -
J gene: TRBJ2-3

CDR3 protein: CASSQTDRGVITGELFF
CDR3 DNA: TGTGCCAGCAGCCAGACGGACAGGGGCGTGATTACCGGGGAGCTGTTTTTT
V gene: TRBV11-2
clone size: few
D gene: TRBD1
J gene: TRBJ2-2

CDR3 protein: CASSYSYRRNTGELFF
CDR3 DNA: TGTGCCAGCAGTTACTCTTACAGGAGGAACACCGGGGAGCTGTTTTTT
V gene: TRBV6-6
clone size: -
D gene: -
J gene: TRBJ2-2

CDR3 protein: CASSLGAVREQYF
CDR3 DNA: TGTGCCAGCAGCTTAGGAGCTGTAAGGGAGCAGTACTTC
V gene: TRBV7-2
clone size: few
D gene: -
J gene: TRBJ2-7

CDR3 protein: CASSLFGGGVQETQYF
CDR3 DNA: TGCGCCAGCAGCCTATTCGGCGGGGGTGTCCAGGAGACCCAGTACTTC
V gene: TRBV5-1
clone size: few
D gene: TRBD2
J gene: TRBJ2-5

CDR3 protein: CASSERAGGGYSNQPQHF
CDR3 DNA: TGTGCCAGCAGTGAAAGGGCAGGGGGAGGATATAGCAATCAGCCCCAGCATTTT
V gene: TRBV6-1
clone size: -
D gene: TRBD1
J gene: TRBJ1-5

CDR3 protein: CASSPPGSPGPQHF
CDR3 DNA: TGTGCCAGCAGCCCCCCCGGAAGCCCGGGGCCCCAGCATTTT
V gene: TRBV9
clone size: -
D gene: -
J gene: TRBJ1-5

CDR3 protein: CASSYDTEAFF
CDR3 DNA: TGTGCCAGCAGTTACGACACTGAAGCTTTCTTT
V gene: TRBV6-6
clone size: -
D gene: -
J gene: TRBJ1-1

CDR3 protein: CASSSPGTSGIYEQYF
CDR3 DNA: TGTGCCAGCAGTTCCCCCGGGACTAGCGGGATTTACGAGCAGTACTTC
V gene: TRBV27
clone size: -
D gene: TRBD2
J gene: TRBJ2-7

CDR3 protein: CASSEERYSDTQYF
CDR3 DNA: TGTGCCAGCAGTGAGGAAAGATATTCGGATACGCAGTATTTT
V gene: TRBV2
clone size: -
D gene: -
J gene: TRBJ2-3

CDR3 protein: CASSLSPAGGYTQYF
CDR3 DNA: TGTGCCAGCAGCTTAAGTCCAGCGGGAGGTTATACGCAGTATTTT
V gene: TRBV11-2
clone size: -
D gene: TRBD2
J gene: TRBJ2-3

CDR3 protein: CASGSGTSAEQYF
CDR3 DNA: TGTGCCAGCGGATCCGGGACTAGTGCCGAGCAGTACTTC
V gene: TRBV6-5
clone size: -
D gene: TRBD2
J gene: TRBJ2-7

CDR3 protein: CASSLGQSLAGPLRRTQYF
CDR3 DNA: TGTGCCAGCAGCTTAGGCCAATCACTAGCGGGACCCCTCCGGCGTACGCAGTATTTT
V gene: TRBV7-9
clone size: -
D gene: TRBD2
J gene: TRBJ2-3

CDR3 protein: CASSLERGTDTQYF
CDR3 DNA: TGTGCCAGCAGTCTCGAGCGGGGCACAGATACGCAGTATTTT
V gene: TRBV27
clone size: -
D gene: -
J gene: TRBJ2-3

CDR3 protein: CASSVAGTLYEQYF
CDR3 DNA: TGTGCCAGCAGTGTAGCCGGGACACTCTACGAGCAGTACTTC
V gene: TRBV6-1
clone size: -
D gene: -
J gene: TRBJ2-7